These 6 T cell receptor beta chains were sequenced from one sample in a study of Graves' ophthalmopathy and Graves' hyperthyroidism. Investigators amplified TCR beta CDR3 regions from RNA transcripts. In the first round, RT-PCR was carried out with HTBI primers, and a multiplex PCR formed the second round. TCRdb processed the multiplex PCR reads anew with MiXCR; each CDR3 protein has one entry. This repertoire shows roughly 350,000 distinct CDR3 sequences, about a sixth found once; its top ten account for about 2.4%. Sequencing input: peripheral blood. The receptor source for this set is an adult woman with stable Graves' hyperthyroidism.

In its sample, this clonotype was seen many times. This chain links TRBV12-3 or TRBV12-4 with TRBJ1-1; D is ambiguous. CDR3 length: 15 residues. V dropped 1 base and J dropped 6 bases, with 15 bases sitting between them. The CDR3 DNA follows: TGTGCCAGCAGTTTAGTAGGAGGGAGAGGGTCTGAAGCTTTCTTT. Translation gives CASSLVGGRGSEAFF.

This clonotype was detected many times. J is TRBJ2-2 and V is TRBV5-6, with D tentatively TRBD2 (6 bases). Germline CDR1 SGHDT, CDR2 YYEEEE. V was clipped by 4 bases and J by 6 bases, with 16 bases between them. This CDR3 comprises 15 residues. CDR3 sequence: CASSPEGRRAGELFF. The DNA of the CDR3 is TGTGCCAGCAGCCCGGAGGGTAGGAGGGCCGGGGAGCTGTTTTTT.

At least ten counts were recorded for this clonotype. The V and J genes are TRBV4-1 and TRBJ2-7, with 10 bases identical to TRBD1. The ends lost 1 base at V and 6 bases at J; junction bases unmatched: 12. CDR3 size: 17 residues. Germline V CDR1 and CDR2: MGHRA, YSYEKL. In nucleotides, the CDR3 is TGCGCCAGCAGCCAAGCGTTGTTCTGGGACAGGGGTGGCGAGCAGTACTTC. Translating gives CASSQALFWDRGGEQYF.

At least ten counts were recorded for this clonotype. This sequence joins TRBV6-2 or TRBV6-3 and TRBJ2-6; either TRBD1 or TRBD2 may supply D (5 bases each). The CDR3 totals 17 residues. Trimming shortened V by 4 bases and J by 4 bases, and 17 bases separated the two germline ends. Germline-derived CDR1 and CDR2 are MNHEY and SVGEGT. CDR3 residues: CASSSPTGPRGANVLTF. DNA for the CDR3: TGTGCCAGCAGTTCACCGACGGGGCCAAGGGGGGCCAACGTCCTGACTTTC.

Many counts were recorded for this clonotype. V usage is TRBV6-2 or TRBV6-3 and J usage is TRBJ1-2; D possibly corresponds to TRBD1 (6 bases). The CDR3 totals 16 residues. Deletions cut 5 bases from V and 4 bases from J, with 20 bases between. Germline V gene lookup returns CDR1 MNHEY and CDR2 SVGEGT. CDR3 amino acids: CASSILRDKLTYGYTF. CDR3 bases: TGTGCCAGCAGTATACTCAGGGACAAGTTGACCTATGGCTACACCTTC.

This clonotype showed up many times. V usage is TRBV7-8 and J usage is TRBJ2-4; D unclear. The length of the CDR3 is 12 residues. Germline V gives CDR1 SGHVS, CDR2 FQNEAQ. V was cut by 4 bases and J by 8 bases, with 9 bases left in between. The CDR3 DNA reads TGTGCCAGCAGCTCCCTTGTGGACATTCAGTACTTC. Protein sequence: CASSSLVDIQYF.